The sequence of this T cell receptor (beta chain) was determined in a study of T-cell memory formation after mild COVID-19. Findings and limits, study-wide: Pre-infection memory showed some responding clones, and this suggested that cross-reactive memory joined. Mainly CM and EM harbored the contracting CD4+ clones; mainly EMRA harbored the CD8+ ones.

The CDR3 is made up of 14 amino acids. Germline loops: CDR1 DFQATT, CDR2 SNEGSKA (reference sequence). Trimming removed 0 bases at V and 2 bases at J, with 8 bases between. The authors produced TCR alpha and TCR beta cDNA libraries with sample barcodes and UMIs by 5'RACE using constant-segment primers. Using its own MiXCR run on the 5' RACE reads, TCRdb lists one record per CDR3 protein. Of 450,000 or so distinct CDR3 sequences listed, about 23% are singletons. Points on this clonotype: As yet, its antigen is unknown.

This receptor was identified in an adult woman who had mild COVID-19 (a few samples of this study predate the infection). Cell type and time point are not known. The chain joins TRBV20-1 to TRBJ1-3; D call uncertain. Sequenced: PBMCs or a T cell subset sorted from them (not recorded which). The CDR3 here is CSAREPGTGNTIYF. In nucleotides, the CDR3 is TGCAGTGCTAGAGAACCAGGAACTGGAAACACCATATATTTT.